One sample yielded the 9 T cell receptor beta chains listed below, sequenced in a study of shared clonotypes between healthy human individuals. Produced via immunoSEQ multiplex PCR; TCRdb's table is partial and in-frame only. The table includes approximately 340,000 clones, around 67% detected once. What was sequenced was memory CD4+ T cells sorted from blood. Noted subset: CD45RA-negative fraction. The receptors originated from a man between 25 and 39 years old in good health.

The chain couples TRBV14 to TRBJ2-3, with D possibly being TRBD2 (6 bases). V gave up 3 bases and J gave up 0 bases, with 16 bases separating them. The CDR3 is made up of 17 amino acids. Germline CDR1 SGHDN, CDR2 FVKESK. CDR3: CASSHPSSGLSTDTQYF. For the CDR3, the DNA is TGTGCCAGCAGCCACCCGTCCAGCGGGCTAAGCACAGATACGCAGTATTTT.

This chain joins TRBV18 and TRBJ1-2, with 7 bases aligning to TRBD1. Germline CDR1 is KGHSH and CDR2 is LQKENI. V was pared by 3 bases and J by 2 bases, with 9 bases of the junction left unmatched. The CDR3 spans 16 residues. This CDR3 reads CASSPLTGEVNYGYTF. The CDR3 nucleotides are TGTGCCAGCTCACCGCTTACAGGGGAGGTAAACTATGGCTACACCTTC.

CDR3 in amino acids: CASSPERLSYNEQFF. CDR3 nucleotides: TGTGCCAGCAGCCCCGAGCGACTCTCCTACAATGAGCAGTTCTTC. This chain uses TRBV7-6 with TRBJ2-1, with unresolved D. Per the germline V gene, CDR1 is SGHVS and CDR2 is FNYEAQ. The CDR3 extends over 15 amino acids. Trimming stripped 5 bases from V and 0 bases from J, with 11 bases between.

The chain uses TRBV9 and TRBJ2-1, with D maybe TRBD2 (5 bases). Per germline, CDR1 SGDLS and CDR2 YYNGEE. This CDR3 region has 15 residues. Deletions cut 0 bases from V and 3 bases from J, with 10 bases between. CDR3 loop: CASSVEPSSYNEQFF. Written as DNA, the CDR3 is TGTGCCAGCAGCGTAGAACCTAGCAGCTACAATGAGCAGTTCTTC.

The genes are TRBV29-1 and TRBJ1-1; 7 nucleotides match TRBD1. Trimming at V came to 3 bases and at J to 5 bases, leaving 6 bases not matched to a gene. Per the germline V gene, CDR1 is SQVTM and CDR2 is ANQGSEA. The CDR3 is made up of 13 amino acids. The CDR3 region is CSVDHRGGTEAFF. The CDR3 DNA reads TGCAGCGTTGACCACAGGGGAGGTACTGAAGCTTTCTTT. Looking up the rest from reference TRBV29-1 and TRBJ1-1 gives the full variable domain: SAVISQKPSRDICQRGTSLTIQCQVDSQVTMMFWYRQQPGQSLTLIATANQGSEATYESGFVIDKFPISRPNLTFSTLTVSNMSPEDSSIYLCSVDHRGGTEAFFGQGTRLTVV.

The genes are TRBV5-6 and TRBJ2-1, with D possibly called TRBD1 or TRBD2 (5 bases each). The V gene's germline CDR1 is SGHDT and CDR2 YYEEEE. CDR3 length equals 16 residues. V was cut by 0 bases and J by 6 bases, with 16 bases left in between. The CDR3: CASSLAWGRGTNEQFF. CDR3 in DNA: TGTGCCAGCAGCTTGGCTTGGGGACGGGGCACCAATGAGCAGTTCTTC.

The chain is built from TRBV4-3 and TRBJ2-7; no clear D gene. The CDR3 is 14 amino acids. V lost 1 base and J lost 6, with 13 bases in between. Germline loops: CDR1 LGHNA, CDR2 YSLEER. In DNA, the CDR3 is TGCGCCAGCAGCCAAGTGGTAGGGATGGGCGAGCAGTACTTC. It specifies CASSQVVGMGEQYF.

This clone was seen a few times. As DNA, the CDR3 is TGTGCCAGCTCACCACCCCATACAGGGGGATCCTACGAGCAGTACTTC. Its protein product is CASSPPHTGGSYEQYF. The chain recombines TRBV18 with TRBJ2-7; TRBD1 aligns across 8 bases. The V gene end was trimmed by 0 bases and the J gene end by 1 base; junction bases not matched to a gene: 5. CDR3 length equals 16 residues. The V gene's germline CDR1 is KGHSH and CDR2 LQKENI. Looking up the rest from reference TRBV18 and TRBJ2-7 gives the full variable domain: NAGVMQNPRHLVRRRGQEARLRCSPMKGHSHVYWYRQLPEEGLKFMVYLQKENIIDESGMPKERFSAEFPKEGPSILRIQQVVRGDSAAYFCASSPPHTGGSYEQYFGPGTRLTVT.

The chain joins TRBV5-4 to TRBJ2-7; D possibly corresponds to TRBD2 (7 bases). CDR1 and CDR2 from the germline V gene are SGHNT and YYREEE (reference sequence). With 4 bases removed from V and 4 bases from J, the gap between germline ends came to 15 bases. This CDR3 region has 14 residues. The CDR3 loop reads CASSVGGLSYEQYF. The CDR3 DNA reads TGTGCCAGCAGCGTGGGGGGGCTCTCTTACGAGCAGTACTTC. Filled out from reference TRBV5-4 and TRBJ2-7, the complete variable domain reads ETGVTQSPTHLIKTRGQQVTLRCSSQSGHNTVSWYQQALGQGPQFIFQYYREEENGRGNFPPRFSGLQFPNYSSELNVNALELDDSALYLCASSVGGLSYEQYFGPGTRLTVT.